These 27 T cell receptor beta chains originate from one sample sequenced in a study of T cell clonality in common variable immunodeficiency. Here immunoSEQ multiplex PCR was the method, and the copy in TCRdb shows in-frame clones only, minus some. Observed in the sample are more than 30,000 clones, none of them singletons. Sequencing used peripheral blood mononuclear cells. These receptors were obtained from a person aged 18-70 years in good health.

This clone showed up many times. The read comes to an end 3 residues before the CDR3 does, leaving the germline J gene to fill in the end. This rearrangement joins TRBV7-9 to TRBJ2-3, with 9 bases lining up with TRBD2. Germline CDR1 is SEHNR and CDR2 is FQNEAQ (reference sequence). V gave up 5 bases and J gave up 2 bases; unmatched junction bases: 5. The CDR3 runs to 15 residues. This CDR3 reads CASSPGLAITDTQYF. The DNA read from the CDR3 is TGTGCCAGCAGCCCTGGACTAGCGATCACAGATACG.

This clone was counted only a few times. The DNA ends 3 residues before the CDR3 does, and the rest of the CDR3 is filled in from the germline J gene. V and J are TRBV19 and TRBJ1-1; possible D gene TRBD1, 6 bases. Germline V CDR1 and CDR2: LNHDA, SQIVND (reference sequence). There are 14 residues in the CDR3. The CDR3 reads CASSSWATGIQAFF. CDR3 DNA (partial): TGTGCCAGTAGTTCATGGGCTACAGGGATTCAG.

At least ten counts were recorded for this clone. The read ends 3 residues before the CDR3 terminus; that terminus is restored from the germline J gene. The chain combines TRBV18 with TRBJ2-7; 8 positions match TRBD1. The CDR3 runs 14 residues. Germline CDR1 reads KGHSH; CDR2 reads LQKENI. The V gene end was trimmed by 3 bases and the J gene end by 2 bases; junction bases not matched to a gene: 3. The CDR3 bases that were read are TGTGCCAGCTCACCGGGGACAGGCCCCTACGAG. Translating it yields CASSPGTGPYE. The CDR3, in full, reads CASSPGTGPYEQYF. Looking up the rest from reference TRBV18 and TRBJ2-7 gives the full variable domain: NAGVMQNPRHLVRRRGQEARLRCSPMKGHSHVYWYRQLPEEGLKFMVYLQKENIIDESGMPKERFSAEFPKEGPSILRIQQVVRGDSAAYFCASSPGTGPYEQYFGPGTRLTVT.

There are many counts of this clone. The DNA ends 3 residues before the CDR3 does, and the rest of the CDR3 is filled in from the germline J gene. The chain uses TRBV5-1 and TRBJ2-3, with 12 bases fitting TRBD2. Trimming took 5 bases from V and 3 from J; bases not matched to a gene: 4. The CDR3 totals 15 residues. CDR1 and CDR2 (germline): SGHRS, YFSETQ. The CDR3: CASRTGTSGTDTQYF. Incomplete CDR3 DNA: TGCGCCAGCAGAACCGGGACTAGCGGGACAGATACG.

This clone was recorded at least ten times. Germline and junction disagree at one end, which may indicate a read error. The CDR3 end is not reached by the read, which stops 3 residues before it; the germline J gene fills it in. The chain combines TRBV4-2 with TRBJ2-1; 8 positions agree with TRBD2. The germline gives CDR1 LGHNA, CDR2 YNFKEQ. The CDR3 runs 17 residues. The CDR3 bases that were read are TGCGCCAGCAGCCAAGATCCGGGGGGGCAGGGGTACAATGAG. Amino acid sequence: CASSQDPGGQGYNE. The complete CDR3 reads CASSQDPGGQGYNEQFF.

This clone was found many times. The read ends 3 residues shy of where the CDR3 ends; the end is completed using the germline J gene. The chain links TRBV7-2 to TRBJ2-5; a weak D match, TRBD1 (6 bases). Trimming pared 0 bases from V and 7 bases from J, leaving 15 bases between. From germline, CDR1 is SGHTA and CDR2 FQGNSA. There are 15 residues in the CDR3. Partial CDR3 DNA: TGTGCCAGCAGCTTAGCGGAGGCTTTAGGGGGGACC. Translation gives CASSLAEALGGT. Given in full, the CDR3 is CASSLAEALGGTQYF.

This clone came up many times. Read coverage stops 3 residues before the CDR3 terminus; the germline J gene supplies the remainder. This rearrangement joins TRBV29-1 to TRBJ2-7; the D is unclear. V was clipped by 3 bases and J by 0 bases, with 9 bases between them. The CDR3 spans 13 residues. CDR1 is SQVTM and CDR2 is ANQGSEA in the germline V gene. The CDR3 loop reads CSVDTSNSYEQYF. The DNA read from the CDR3 is TGCAGCGTTGATACTTCTAACTCCTACGAG.

The sample holds many counts of this clone. The read halts 3 residues ahead of the CDR3 end, with the missing end drawn from the germline J gene. This chain joins TRBV5-1 and TRBJ1-3, with 10 bases matching TRBD1. V lost 4 bases, J lost 4 bases, and 8 bases stayed unmatched. The V gene's germline CDR1 is SGHRS and CDR2 YFSETQ. This CDR3 has 16 residues. The CDR3 spells CASSVAGTGVGNTIYF. The DNA read from the CDR3 is TGCGCCAGCAGCGTAGCCGGGACAGGGGTCGGAAACACC.

This clone is categorized as medium-sized. The read ends 3 residues shy of where the CDR3 ends; the end is completed using the germline J gene. The chain combines TRBV15 with TRBJ1-1; D gene uncertain. This CDR3 has 16 amino acids. With 2 bases removed from V and 1 base from J, the gap between germline ends came to 14 bases. Germline lookup yields CDR1 LNHNV and CDR2 YYDKDF (reference sequence). The CDR3 spells CATSRRIDNPNTEAFF. The covered CDR3 bases are TGTGCCACCAGCAGACGGATAGACAATCCGAACACTGAA.

This clone has only a few counts. The CDR3 end lies 3 residues beyond the end of the read and is filled in from the germline J gene. V and J are TRBV7-9 and TRBJ1-1; D call uncertain. The CDR3 spans 15 residues. Germline V CDR1 and CDR2: SEHNR, FQNEAQ (reference sequence). The V and J ends lost 1 base and 1 base respectively, with 10 bases between them. CDR3 region: CASSLGAPGNTEAFF. CDR3 DNA (partial): TGTGCCAGCAGCTTAGGGGCCCCAGGGAACACTGAA.

This clone was seen ten or more times. With the read ending 3 residues before the CDR3 end, the germline J gene is used to fill in that end. This sequence joins TRBV10-3 and TRBJ1-1, with D uncertain. The V gene's germline CDR1 is ENHRY and CDR2 SYGVKD. This CDR3 contains 12 residues. CDR3 sequence reads: CAISDPGREAFF. Partial CDR3 DNA: TGTGCCATCAGTGACCCCGGCAGGGAA.

This clone appeared many times. The CDR3 is cut off 3 residues early in the read; its end comes from the germline J gene. This chain joins TRBV2 and TRBJ2-3; tentative D call: TRBD2 (6 bases). V gave up 11 bases and J gave up 0 bases, with 12 bases separating them. The CDR3 runs to 13 residues. The germline V gene encodes CDR1 SNHLY and CDR2 FYNNEI. The CDR3 loop is CAYASESTDTQYF. The CDR3 bases that were read are TGTGCCTATGCTAGCGAAAGCACAGATACG.

This clone has a count of ten or more. The CDR3 end is not reached by the read, which stops 3 residues before it; the germline J gene fills it in. The chain is built from TRBV13 and TRBJ2-3, with 8 positions matching TRBD1. The CDR3 spans 13 residues. Germline V lookup: CDR1 PRHDT, CDR2 FYEKMQ (reference sequence). CDR3 bases read: TGTGCCAGCAGTCCCGCCCAACAGGGGGCG. Translating gives CASSPAQQGA. In full, the CDR3 is CASSPAQQGAQYF.

This clone has ten or more counts. The CDR3 end lies 3 residues beyond the end of the read and is filled in from the germline J gene. The V call is TRBV9, the J call TRBJ1-3; no reliable D call. The germline V gene has CDR1 SGDLS and CDR2 YYNGEE. The CDR3 has 12 amino acids. V was clipped by 5 bases and J by 1 base, with 4 bases between them. CDR3 region: CASRGSGNTIYF. The sequenced CDR3 bases are TGTGCCAGCAGAGGGTCTGGAAACACC.

In this sample, this clone turned up many times. The read ends 3 residues early relative to the CDR3; the germline J gene fills the gap. The gene calls are TRBV4-1 and TRBJ1-6, with 7 bases fitting TRBD1. This CDR3 spans 15 amino acids. The V segment lost 2 bases and the J segment 7 bases; nucleotides outside the gene matches: 5. Germline V gives CDR1 MGHRA, CDR2 YSYEKL. CDR3 bases read: TGCGCCAGCAGCCAAAGCCGACAGGGCAATTCACCC. This sequence encodes CASSQSRQGNSP. The complete CDR3 reads CASSQSRQGNSPLHF.

This clone occurred many times. The CDR3 end lies 3 residues beyond the end of the read and is filled in from the germline J gene. The V and J genes are TRBV28 and TRBJ2-7; D call uncertain. Trimming pared 1 base from V and 5 bases from J, leaving 12 bases between. In germline, CDR1 is MDHEN, CDR2 SYDVKM. The CDR3 extends over 14 amino acids. CDR3 DNA, as far as it was read: TGTGCCAGCAGTTTATATCAGGTTGTCAACGAG. It is translated as CASSLYQVVNE. The whole CDR3 region reads CASSLYQVVNEQYF.

At least ten counts were recorded for this clone. With the read ending 3 residues before the CDR3 end, the germline J gene is used to fill in that end. V gene TRBV18 combines with J gene TRBJ1-6; tentatively, D is TRBD1 (5 bases). This CDR3 spans 16 amino acids. The germline V gene encodes CDR1 KGHSH and CDR2 LQKENI. V shed 3 bases and J shed 6 bases, with 15 bases lying between them. CDR3 protein: CASSPNGAGFNSPLHF. The DNA read from the CDR3 is TGTGCCAGCTCACCTAATGGGGCAGGTTTTAATTCACCC.

This clone was counted ten times or more. The DNA ends 3 residues before the CDR3 does, and the rest of the CDR3 is filled in from the germline J gene. This chain connects TRBV19 to TRBJ1-1, with a possible D match to TRBD1 (6 bases). The CDR3 has 13 amino acids. V dropped 8 bases and J dropped 0 bases, with 10 bases sitting between them. Per germline, CDR1 LNHDA and CDR2 SQIVND (reference sequence). CDR3 amino acids: CASRGQMNTEAFF. CDR3 DNA (partial): TGTGCCAGTCGGGGACAAATGAACACTGAA.

This clone was counted ten times or more. The CDR3 end falls 3 residues outside the read, so it is completed with the germline J gene. The J gene is TRBJ2-7, the V gene TRBV19; D possibly corresponds to TRBD1 (6 bases). Germline CDR1 is LNHDA and CDR2 is SQIVND (reference sequence). The CDR3 loop spans 15 amino acids. V shed 4 bases and J shed 2 bases, with 15 bases lying between them. The DNA read from the CDR3 is TGTGCCAGTAGTAGGGCCTGGGGGCCTGCCTACGAG. Translated: CASSRAWGPAYE. The entire CDR3 sequence reads CASSRAWGPAYEQYF.

This clone was picked up many times. Its ends do not fully match the called genes, so a read error is possible. The sequenced fragment ends 3 residues before the CDR3 boundary, so the rest is inferred from the germline J gene. Other DNA sequences in this specimen translate into the identical CDR3. The chain links TRBV4-2 to TRBJ2-7, with 8 bases matching TRBD2. The CDR3 runs 16 residues. The germline V gene encodes CDR1 LGHNA and CDR2 YNFKEQ. CDR3 sequence reads: CASSQDLSSGNYEQYF. CDR3 bases read: TGCGCCAGCAGCCAAGATCTAAGTAGCGGGAACTACGAG.

In this sample, this clone turned up many times. The sequence runs out 3 residues before the end of the CDR3; the remainder is reconstructed from the germline J gene. This chain joins TRBV6-2 or TRBV6-3 and TRBJ2-1; 12 positions match TRBD2. CDR1 MNHEY and CDR2 SVGEGT come from the germline V gene. V lost 2 bases to trimming and J lost 9 bases; unmatched junction nucleotides: 11. This CDR3 comprises 17 residues. The CDR3 sequence: CASSYRALAGGRSEQFF. CDR3 DNA, as far as it was read: TGTGCCAGCAGTTACCGCGCCCTAGCGGGGGGGCGGAGTGAG.

This clone came up many times. Sequencing ends 3 residues short of the CDR3 end; the germline J gene provides the rest. The V and J genes are TRBV29-1 and TRBJ2-1, with D maybe TRBD1 (5 bases). CDR1 is SQVTM and CDR2 is ANQGSEA in the germline V gene. Trimming cost V 7 bases and J 4 bases, with 14 bases left between them. The CDR3 sequence is 13 residues long. CDR3 residues: CSATQTEYNEQFF. The sequenced part of the CDR3 DNA is TGCAGCGCGACTCAGACAGAGTACAATGAG.

This clone showed up many times. The read ends 3 residues shy of where the CDR3 ends; the end is completed using the germline J gene. The chain carries TRBV7-9 and TRBJ1-1; 8 nucleotides align to TRBD1. This CDR3 has 14 amino acids. Germline-derived CDR1 and CDR2 are SEHNR and FQNEAQ (reference sequence). The V gene end was trimmed by 5 bases and the J gene end by 4 bases; junction bases not matched to a gene: 6. The sequenced part of the CDR3 DNA is TGTGCCAGCAGCGCCCGGACAGGGATCACTGAA. Its protein is CASSARTGITE. The full CDR3 is CASSARTGITEAFF.

This clone occurred many times. The read halts 3 residues ahead of the CDR3 end, with the missing end drawn from the germline J gene. The chain joins TRBV7-9 to TRBJ2-5; 7 positions agree with TRBD2. Germline CDR1 and CDR2: SEHNR and FQNEAQ (reference sequence). The CDR3 covers 15 residues. V trimming: 2 bases; J trimming: 4 bases; junction bases outside the gene matches: 7. The sequenced CDR3 bases are TGTGCCAGCAGCTTACTCGGGGGGACGGGAGAGACC. Its protein product is CASSLLGGTGET. The entire CDR3 sequence reads CASSLLGGTGETQYF.

This clone was seen many times. The CDR3 end falls 3 residues outside the read, so it is completed with the germline J gene. The chain is built from TRBV20-1 and TRBJ2-5; D is unresolved. Germline V gene sequence: CDR1 DFQATT, CDR2 SNEGSKA (reference sequence). The length of the CDR3 is 10 residues. V lost 7 bases and J lost 2, with 5 bases in between. The CDR3 sequence: CSGTQETQYF. The CDR3 bases that were read are TGCAGTGGAACACAAGAGACC.

There are a few counts of this clone. The read halts 3 residues ahead of the CDR3 end, with the missing end drawn from the germline J gene. The rearrangement joins TRBV30 to TRBJ2-4, with TRBD1 matching 8 bases. Per the germline V gene, CDR1 is GTSNPN and CDR2 is SVGIG (reference sequence). This CDR3 region has 12 residues. CDR3 sequence: CAWWQGANGQYF. The part of the CDR3 DNA that was read is TGTGCCTGGTGGCAGGGGGCCAATGGT.

This clone was seen many times. Sequence at one end of the junction differs from germline and may be a read error. The read ends 3 residues shy of where the CDR3 ends; the end is completed using the germline J gene. The V gene is TRBV4-2, the J gene TRBJ2-2; weak D call: TRBD2 (6 bases). Germline lookup yields CDR1 LGHNA and CDR2 YNFKEQ. CDR3 length: 17 residues. The covered CDR3 bases are TGCGCCAGCAGCCAAAAAGTAGGACTACCAAACACCGGGGAG. This gives the protein CASSQKVGLPNTGE. The whole CDR3 region reads CASSQKVGLPNTGELFF.